A selection of T cell receptor beta chains follows, all from one sample in a study of blood T cell repertoires in COVID-19. The protocol was immunoSEQ multiplex PCR, while the TCRdb copy is restricted to in-frame clones and leaves out a portion. Counted here are roughly 200,000 clones, approximately 87% occurring once; the ten biggest clones make up about 20%. Input material: peripheral blood. All receptors come from a person in their 70s with COVID-19, enrolled during active disease. CDR3s include the opening cysteine and the closing phenylalanine or tryptophan.

length: 15; V: TRBV7-2; CDR3: CASSIDRPGGNEQFF
length: 13; V: TRBV6-5; CDR3: CASSRGDYQPQHF
length: 15; V: TRBV7-8; CDR3: CASGPTSGTVDTQYF
length: 15; V: TRBV28; CDR3: CASSSPPSGRETQYF
length: 16; V: TRBV4-3; CDR3: CASSRGGIAGFDTQYF
length: 15; V: TRBV5-4; CDR3: CASSAGQGDNQPQHF
length: 16; V: TRBV4-3; CDR3: CASSQEGAGRGNTIYF
length: 12; V: TRBV9; CDR3: CASSVEAGTIYF
length: 14; V: TRBV6-5; CDR3: CASSKEGATAPLHF
length: 15; V: TRBV4-2; CDR3: CASSQVLTGQETQYF
length: 15; V: TRBV4-1; CDR3: CASSQDWGDNQPQHF
length: 14; V: TRBV5-6; CDR3: CASSLSGAGNTIYF
length: 16; V: TRBV6-2/TRBV6-3; CDR3: CASSDPGGPSSYEQYF
length: 15; V: TRBV5-6; CDR3: CASSGKAGAGTEAFF
length: 15; V: TRBV2; CDR3: CASSEATGGHKPQHF
length: 15; V: TRBV2; CDR3: CASSLDQLGGYEQYF
length: 14; V: TRBV5-6; CDR3: CASSKDRLNTEAFF
length: 14; V: TRBV29-1; CDR3: CSVDRVAPDYGYTF
length: 14; V: TRBV4-1; CDR3: CASSQTSGLEPQHF
length: 15; V: TRBV7-2; CDR3: CASSLDSRPLNEQFF